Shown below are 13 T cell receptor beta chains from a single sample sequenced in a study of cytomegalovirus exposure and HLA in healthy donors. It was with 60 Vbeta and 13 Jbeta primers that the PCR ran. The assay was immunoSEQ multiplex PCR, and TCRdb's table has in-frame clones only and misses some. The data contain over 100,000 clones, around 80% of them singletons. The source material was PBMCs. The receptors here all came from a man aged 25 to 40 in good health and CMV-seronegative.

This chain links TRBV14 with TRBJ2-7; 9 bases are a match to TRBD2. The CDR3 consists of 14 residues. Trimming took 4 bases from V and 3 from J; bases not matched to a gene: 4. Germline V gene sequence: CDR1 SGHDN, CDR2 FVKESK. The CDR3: CASSPAGGGYEQYF. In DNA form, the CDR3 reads TGTGCCAGCAGCCCAGCGGGGGGTGGCTACGAGCAGTACTTC.

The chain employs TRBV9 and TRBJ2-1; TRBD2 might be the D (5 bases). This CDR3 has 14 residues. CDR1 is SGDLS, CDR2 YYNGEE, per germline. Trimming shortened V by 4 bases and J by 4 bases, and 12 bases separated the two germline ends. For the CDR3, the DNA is TGTGCCAGCAGCCACTTCGGGGAGTACAATGAGCAGTTCTTC. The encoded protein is CASSHFGEYNEQFF. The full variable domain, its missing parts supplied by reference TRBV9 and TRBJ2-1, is DSGVTQTPKHLITATGQRVTLRCSPRSGDLSVYWYQQSLDQGLQFLIQYYNGEERAKGNILERFSAQQFPDLHSELNLSSLELGDSALYFCASSHFGEYNEQFFGPGTRLTVL.

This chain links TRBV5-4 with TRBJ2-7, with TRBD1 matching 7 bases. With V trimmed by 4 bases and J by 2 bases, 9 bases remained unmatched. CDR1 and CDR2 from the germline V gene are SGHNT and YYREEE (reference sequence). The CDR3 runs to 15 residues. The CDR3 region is CASSVDRDRTYEQYF. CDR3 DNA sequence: TGTGCCAGCAGCGTTGACCGGGACAGAACCTACGAGCAGTACTTC. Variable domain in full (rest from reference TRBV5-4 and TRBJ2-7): ETGVTQSPTHLIKTRGQQVTLRCSSQSGHNTVSWYQQALGQGPQFIFQYYREEENGRGNFPPRFSGLQFPNYSSELNVNALELDDSALYLCASSVDRDRTYEQYFGPGTRLTVT.

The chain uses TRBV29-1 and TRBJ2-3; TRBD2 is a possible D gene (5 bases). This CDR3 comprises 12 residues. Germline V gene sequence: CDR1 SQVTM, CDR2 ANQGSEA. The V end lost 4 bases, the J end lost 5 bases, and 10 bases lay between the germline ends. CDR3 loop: CSVGLEGDTQYF. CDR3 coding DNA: TGCAGCGTTGGCCTAGAGGGAGATACGCAGTATTTT.

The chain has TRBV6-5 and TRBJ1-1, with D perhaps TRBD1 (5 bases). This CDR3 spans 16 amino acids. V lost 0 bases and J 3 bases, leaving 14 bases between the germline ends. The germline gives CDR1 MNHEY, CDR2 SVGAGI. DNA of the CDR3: TGTGCCAGCAGTTACTCGAAGGGCTGGGGGGACACTGAAGCTTTCTTT. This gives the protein CASSYSKGWGDTEAFF.

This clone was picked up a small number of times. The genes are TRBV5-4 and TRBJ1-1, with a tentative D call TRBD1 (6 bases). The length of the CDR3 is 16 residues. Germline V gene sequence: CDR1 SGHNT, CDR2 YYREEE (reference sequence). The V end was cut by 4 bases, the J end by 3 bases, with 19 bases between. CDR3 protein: CASSRGAQGMYTEAFF. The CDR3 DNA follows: TGTGCCAGCAGCCGGGGGGCTCAGGGAATGTACACTGAAGCTTTCTTT.

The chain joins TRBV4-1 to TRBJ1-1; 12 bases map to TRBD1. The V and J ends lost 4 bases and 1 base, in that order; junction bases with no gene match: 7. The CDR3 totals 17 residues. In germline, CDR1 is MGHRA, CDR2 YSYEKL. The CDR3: CASSPGTGGRRNTEAFF. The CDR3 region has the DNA TGCGCCAGCAGCCCTGGGACAGGGGGCCGTCGGAACACTGAAGCTTTCTTT.

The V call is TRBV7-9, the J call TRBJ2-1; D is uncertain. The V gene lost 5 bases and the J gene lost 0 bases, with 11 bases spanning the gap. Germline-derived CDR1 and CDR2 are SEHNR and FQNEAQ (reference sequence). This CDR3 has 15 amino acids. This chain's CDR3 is CASSDLVSSYNEQFF. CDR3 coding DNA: TGTGCCAGCAGCGACTTGGTTAGCTCCTACAATGAGCAGTTCTTC.

CDR3 protein: CASSPSSTDTQYF. The CDR3 nucleotides are TGTGCCAGCAGTCCCAGTAGCACAGATACGCAGTATTTT. The chain joins TRBV27 to TRBJ2-3; D unclear. From germline, CDR1 is MNHEY and CDR2 SMNVEV (reference sequence). V shed 5 bases and J shed 0 bases, with 6 bases lying between them. CDR3 length equals 13 residues.

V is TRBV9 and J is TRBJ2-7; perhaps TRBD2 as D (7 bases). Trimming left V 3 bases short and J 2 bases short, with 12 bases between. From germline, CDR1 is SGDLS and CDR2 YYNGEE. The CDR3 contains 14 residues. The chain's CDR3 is CASSEGGPPYEQYF. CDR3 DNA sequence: TGTGCCAGCAGCGAGGGGGGGCCACCCTACGAGCAGTACTTC.

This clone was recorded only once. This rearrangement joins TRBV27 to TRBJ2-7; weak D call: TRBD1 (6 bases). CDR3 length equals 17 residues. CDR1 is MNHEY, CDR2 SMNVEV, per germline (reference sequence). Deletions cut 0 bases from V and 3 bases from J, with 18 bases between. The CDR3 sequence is CASSLSITGSRGYEQYF. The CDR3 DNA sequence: TGTGCCAGCAGTTTATCAATAACAGGGTCCAGAGGCTACGAGCAGTACTTC.

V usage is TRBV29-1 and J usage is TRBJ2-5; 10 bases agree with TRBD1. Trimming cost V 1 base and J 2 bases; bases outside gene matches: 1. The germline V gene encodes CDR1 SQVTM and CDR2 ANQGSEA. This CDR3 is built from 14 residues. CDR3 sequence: CSVEGTGGQETQYF. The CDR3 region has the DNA TGCAGCGTTGAAGGGACAGGGGGTCAAGAGACCCAGTACTTC.

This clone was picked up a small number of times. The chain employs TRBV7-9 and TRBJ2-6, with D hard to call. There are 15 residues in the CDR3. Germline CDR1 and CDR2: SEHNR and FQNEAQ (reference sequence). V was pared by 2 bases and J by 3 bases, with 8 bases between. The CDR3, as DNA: TGTGCCAGCAGCTTAATAGCCCGTGGGGCCAACGTCCTGACTTTC. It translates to CASSLIARGANVLTF.